The rows below give T cell receptor beta chains drawn from one sample of a study of CXCR3-negative and CXCR3-positive naive CD8 T cells. TCRdb re-called the 5' RACE reads and catalogs CDR3 proteins one per entry, DNA excluded. In all, the sample yields some 130,000 distinct CDR3 sequences. The sequenced sample consisted of naive CXCR3- CD8+ T cells from blood. These receptor sequences come from a human donor in good health. Some clones in this sample may be carry-over from other donors' samples. Each CDR3 is given with its conserved first and last residue.

v_gene	j_gene	CDR3aa
TRBV29-1	TRBJ2-1	CSVEELAGLNEQFF
TRBV2	TRBJ2-7	CASSEASGKTYEQYF
TRBV7-9	TRBJ2-7	CASSAPSASPYEQCF
TRBV20-1	TRBJ2-1	CSAIGPSGAYNEQFF
TRBV7-9	TRBJ2-3	CASSPRIITDTQYF
TRBV20-1	TRBJ1-2	CSAGPGTGDLPRYGYTF
TRBV12-3/TRBV12-4	TRBJ2-7	CASSPLLAGVSEQYF
TRBV14	TRBJ2-7	CASSQFQGSYEQYF
TRBV29-1	TRBJ2-5	CSVEDDGETQYF
TRBV30	TRBJ1-5	CAWSVSLSTGGSNQPQHF